This T cell receptor beta chain was obtained from a study of cytomegalovirus exposure and HLA in healthy donors. The study's findings and limits: Sequencing artifact likely explains a cluster of highly shared sequence variants. It was taken for granted in presence/absence analyses that sequencing depth across donors was roughly uniform. Fewer N-insertions (relative to the roughly 670-donor mean) were reportedly seen in an Asian-associated ancestry cluster in a later analysis.

This CDR3 has 14 residues. Germline CDR1 SGHRS, CDR2 YFSETQ. V was pared by 6 bases and J by 4 bases, with 9 bases of the junction left unmatched. Of note for this clone: The antigen is not known.

PCR amplification relied on 60 Vbeta primers (plus 13 Jbeta primers). The data were produced by immunoSEQ multiplex PCR, yet TCRdb's version contains in-frame clones alone and is incomplete. The data hold some 130,000 clones, with roughly 80% observed a single time. V and J are TRBV5-1 and TRBJ1-1, with 7 bases identical to TRBD1. The TCR comes from a woman in her fifties or sixties in good health and CMV-seropositive. Specimen: PBMCs. CDR3 sequence reads: CASTLGQQFTEAFF. For the CDR3, the DNA is TGCGCCAGCACCCTGGGACAGCAATTCACTGAAGCTTTCTTT.